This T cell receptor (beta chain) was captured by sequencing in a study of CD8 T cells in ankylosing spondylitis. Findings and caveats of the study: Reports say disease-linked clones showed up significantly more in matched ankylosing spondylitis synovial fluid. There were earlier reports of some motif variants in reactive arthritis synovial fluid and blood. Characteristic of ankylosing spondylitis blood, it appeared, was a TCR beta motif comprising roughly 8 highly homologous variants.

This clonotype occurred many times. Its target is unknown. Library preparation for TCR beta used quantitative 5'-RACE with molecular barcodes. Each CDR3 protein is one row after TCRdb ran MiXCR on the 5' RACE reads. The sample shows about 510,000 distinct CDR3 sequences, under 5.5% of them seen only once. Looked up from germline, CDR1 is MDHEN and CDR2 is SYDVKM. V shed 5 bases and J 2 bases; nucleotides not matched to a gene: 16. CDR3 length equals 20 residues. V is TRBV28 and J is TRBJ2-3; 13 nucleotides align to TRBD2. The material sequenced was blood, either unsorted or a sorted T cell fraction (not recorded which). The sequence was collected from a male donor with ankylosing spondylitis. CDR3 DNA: TGTGCCAGCAGTCCATCGGGACTAGCGGGAACGACCTCTACCACAGATACGCAGTATTTT. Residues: CASSPSGLAGTTSTTDTQYF.